The TCR beta chain under discussion was sequenced for a study of T cells in Graves' hyperthyroidism and ophthalmopathy. Study-wide results and caveats: Separating ophthalmopathy from stable hyperthyroidism was achieved by a 13 V-J model. Model-based prediction identified ophthalmopathy a median 6.5 months prior to its onset.

This CDR3 region has 15 residues. The V segment lost 7 bases and the J segment 3 bases; nucleotides outside the gene matches: 7. Germline lookup yields CDR1 MDHEN and CDR2 SYDVKM. A note on this clonotype: The target antigen is unknown.

TCR beta CDR3 regions were amplified from RNA. When the TCR CDR3 underwent first-round RT-PCR, the HTBI primer set was used. A single record per CDR3 protein comes from TCRdb applying MiXCR to the multiplex PCR reads. The sample consists of roughly 650,000 distinct CDR3 sequences, approximately 16% of them appearing once. On the basis of clinical symptoms, serum thyroxine and TRAb, thyroid ultrasound and orbital computed tomography, diagnoses were made. The chain employs TRBV28 and TRBJ2-1; 9 bases are shared with TRBD1. The specimen was blood. The receptor was derived from a woman aged 40 to 50 with Graves' ophthalmopathy. The CDR3 region is CASTPATGGYNEQFF. The DNA of the CDR3 is TGTGCCAGCACTCCCGCGACAGGGGGCTACAATGAGCAGTTCTTC.